This record concerns one T cell receptor (beta chain) sequence. V dropped 4 bases and J dropped 8; count of bases not matched to a gene: 2. The CDR3 sequence is 12 residues long. CDR1 is SQVTM and CDR2 is ANQGSEA in the germline V gene. The data derive from a study of blood T cells in healthy people across ages. The use of a sample-barcoded 5' primer and a J-beta primer mix characterized a second PCR of roughly 7 to 11 cycles. Every cDNA was tagged by a template-switch adaptor with 12 random nucleotides. Every sample gave at least 3 million paired-end reads containing CDR3. One entry per CDR3 protein, called by TCRdb with MiXCR from the 5' RACE reads. The sample lists around 800,000 distinct CDR3 sequences, 62% occurring once.

This receptor was taken from a man younger than 40 in good health. The sequenced sample consisted of blood. J is TRBJ1-3 and V is TRBV29-1, with 10 bases matching TRBD1. The CDR3 nucleotides are TGCAGCGTTGGACAGGGGGCCGACACCATATATTTT. This encodes CSVGQGADTIYF.